The 31 T cell receptor beta chains below were found in one sample sequenced in a study of human T cells and chemical hapten exposure. Time point indicated: pre-sensitization, week 0. Treatment reported: therapeutic diphenylcyclopropenone sensitization with weekly scalp DPC. Each CDR3 protein gets one entry after TCRdb re-called the RACE reads with MiXCR. The repertoire consists of roughly 100,000 distinct CDR3 sequences, with around 10% occurring once and the leading ten covering around 4%. The input for sequencing was whole blood, taken in connection with sensitization to the hapten diphenylcyclopropenone (DPC). Every receptor here comes from a woman in her thirties or forties with alopecia areata. Some clones in this sample may be carry-over from other donors' samples.

This sequence joins TRBV5-1 and TRBJ2-2; possibly TRBD1 or TRBD2 for D (5 bases each). Between the trimmed V and J ends, which lost 0 bases and 0 bases, there was a span of 9 bases. The germline CDR1 and CDR2 sequences are SGHRS and YFSETQ. CDR3 length: 16 amino acids. This chain's CDR3 is CASSLDVGANTGELFF. The CDR3 nucleotides read TGCGCCAGCAGCTTGGATGTGGGGGCGAACACCGGGGAGCTGTTTTTT.

This clonotype was seen at least ten times. The J gene is TRBJ2-7, the V gene TRBV12-3 or TRBV12-4; D uncertain. Trimming took off 3 bases at V and 2 bases at J, with 8 bases between the two ends. This CDR3 has 13 residues. The CDR3 protein is CASSFSGTYEQYF. The CDR3 coding sequence is TGTGCCAGCAGTTTTTCAGGTACCTACGAGCAGTACTTC.

Ten or more counts support this clonotype. The chain recombines TRBV10-3 with TRBJ2-2; D is unresolved. V lost 4 bases to trimming and J lost 5 bases, with 8 bases between them. Per germline, CDR1 ENHRY and CDR2 SYGVKD. The CDR3 consists of 13 residues. The CDR3 bases are TGTGCCATCAGTGCCCTTATAACCGGGGAGCTGTTTTTT. This translates into CAISALITGELFF.

V and J are TRBV9 and TRBJ2-7; D gene uncertain. The CDR3 is 14 residues long. Per germline, CDR1 SGDLS and CDR2 YYNGEE. Trimming left V 0 bases short and J 2 bases short, with 9 bases between. CDR3 amino acids: CASSVGAGTYEQYF. The CDR3 DNA follows: TGTGCCAGCAGCGTAGGGGCAGGAACCTACGAGCAGTACTTC. Using reference TRBV9 and TRBJ2-7 for the parts outside the CDR3, the full variable domain is DSGVTQTPKHLITATGQRVTLRCSPRSGDLSVYWYQQSLDQGLQFLIQYYNGEERAKGNILERFSAQQFPDLHSELNLSSLELGDSALYFCASSVGAGTYEQYFGPGTRLTVT.

This clonotype has more than one count but fewer than ten. This chain joins TRBV18 and TRBJ1-5; a possible D gene is TRBD1 (5 bases). The V end was cut by 6 bases, the J end by 10 bases, with 19 bases between. The CDR3 has 14 residues. Germline CDR1 KGHSH, CDR2 LQKENI. The CDR3 loop reads CASSHRDSERPQHF. The DNA of the CDR3 is TGTGCCAGCTCGCACCGGGACTCCGAAAGACCCCAGCATTTT.

This clonotype was seen only a few times. This chain links TRBV7-2 with TRBJ2-7; TRBD2 aligns across 13 bases. Per the germline V gene, CDR1 is SGHTA and CDR2 is FQGNSA. The CDR3 loop spans 15 amino acids. The V segment lost 8 bases and the J segment 6 bases; nucleotides outside the gene matches: 10. CDR3 bases: TGTGCCAGCTGGAGACCCGGGACTAGCGGGGTCGAGCAGTACTTC. Translation gives CASWRPGTSGVEQYF.

There are many counts of this clonotype. The chain has TRBV4-3 and TRBJ1-2, with TRBD1 as a possible D gene (6 bases). V was trimmed by 0 bases and J by 4 bases, leaving 15 bases between them. The CDR3 has 16 residues. Per germline, CDR1 LGHNA and CDR2 YSLEER. CDR3 DNA sequence: TGCGCCAGCAGCCAAGAACCCCAGGGGCTTCGCTATGGCTACACCTTC. Residues: CASSQEPQGLRYGYTF.

This clonotype was seen a single time. The J gene is TRBJ1-1, the V gene TRBV4-2; tentative D call: TRBD1 (6 bases). This CDR3 spans 13 amino acids. The V end lost 5 bases, the J end lost 6 bases, and 13 bases lay between the germline ends. Looked up from germline, CDR1 is LGHNA and CDR2 is YNFKEQ. The CDR3 loop is CASSTGWVAEAFF. The CDR3 DNA reads TGTGCCAGCAGCACAGGGTGGGTGGCTGAAGCTTTCTTT.

This clonotype has only a few counts. The V call is TRBV7-9, the J call TRBJ2-1; TRBD2 aligns across 11 bases. The trim removed 3 bases at V and 8 bases at J, leaving 3 bases unmatched. This CDR3 region has 14 residues. CDR1 and CDR2 from the germline V gene are SEHNR and FQNEAQ (reference sequence). The CDR3 protein is CASSFSGGAYEQFF. In DNA form, the CDR3 reads TGTGCCAGCAGCTTTAGCGGGGGGGCCTATGAGCAGTTCTTC.

Ten or more counts support this clonotype. The V gene is TRBV20-1, the J gene TRBJ2-2; D remains ambiguous. The V and J ends lost 3 bases and 5 bases respectively, with 7 bases between them. This CDR3 is 12 amino acids long. Per germline, CDR1 DFQATT and CDR2 SNEGSKA (reference sequence). The CDR3 region is CSARPWTGELFF. The CDR3, as DNA: TGCAGTGCTAGGCCCTGGACCGGGGAGCTGTTTTTT.

This clonotype was detected ten times or more. The rearrangement uses TRBV18 and TRBJ2-7, with 9 nucleotides matching TRBD1. The CDR3 length is 14 residues. Per the germline V gene, CDR1 is KGHSH and CDR2 is LQKENI. V was clipped by 5 bases and J by 5 bases; unmatched bases: 7. CDR3 amino acids: CASSSRDRDDEQYF. CDR3 nucleotides: TGTGCCAGCTCATCCCGGGACAGGGACGACGAGCAGTACTTC.

The sample holds many counts of this clonotype. V and J are TRBV5-5 and TRBJ1-5; TRBD1 matches 7 bases. Germline CDR1 is SGHKS and CDR2 is YYEKEE (reference sequence). This CDR3 spans 15 amino acids. Unmatched junction bases numbered 4, after V lost 4 bases and J lost 0 bases. The CDR3 loop is CASSIWTGSNQPQHF. The CDR3 DNA sequence: TGTGCCAGCAGCATCTGGACAGGTAGCAATCAGCCCCAGCATTTT. Full variable domain (rest looked up from reference TRBV5-5 and TRBJ1-5): DAGVTQSPTHLIKTRGQQVTLRCSPISGHKSVSWYQQVLGQGPQFIFQYYEKEERGRGNFPDRFSARQFPNYSSELNVNALLLGDSALYLCASSIWTGSNQPQHFGDGTRLSIL.

This clonotype has just a few counts. The rearrangement uses TRBV7-9 and TRBJ2-3, with unresolved D. Germline V gene data show CDR1 as SEHNR and CDR2 as FQNEAQ (reference sequence). This CDR3 is built from 14 residues. The V end was cut by 2 bases, the J end by 0 bases, with 6 bases between. The CDR3 nucleotides are TGTGCCAGCAGCTTATTATCTAGCACAGATACGCAGTATTTT. Protein product: CASSLLSSTDTQYF.

In its sample, this clonotype was seen many times. The rearrangement joins TRBV27 to TRBJ1-5; D possibly corresponds to TRBD1 (5 bases). This CDR3 spans 13 amino acids. Per the germline V gene, CDR1 is MNHEY and CDR2 is SMNVEV (reference sequence). Deletions cut 2 bases from V and 4 bases from J, with 6 bases between. CDR3 DNA sequence: TGTGCCAGCAGTTTAGACAGAAATCAGCCCCAGCATTTT. Translated: CASSLDRNQPQHF.

The J gene is TRBJ1-3, the V gene TRBV7-2, with D maybe TRBD1 (6 bases). The germline CDR1 and CDR2 sequences are SGHTA and FQGNSA. V shed 1 base and J shed 0 bases, with 19 bases lying between them. This CDR3 is 19 amino acids long. DNA for the CDR3: TGTGCCAGCAGCTTAGAGGGTCAGGGGAGAGCAGTCTCTGGAAACACCATATATTTT. It specifies CASSLEGQGRAVSGNTIYF.

The chain is built from TRBV18 and TRBJ1-1; D unclear. This CDR3 region has 13 residues. Trimming shortened V by 6 bases and J by 5 bases, and 13 bases separated the two germline ends. Germline V CDR1 and CDR2: KGHSH, LQKENI. In DNA, the CDR3 is TGTGCCAGCTCCGACGTGTGGGTGACTGAAGCTTTCTTT. This gives the protein CASSDVWVTEAFF.

This clonotype was picked up a small number of times. The V gene is TRBV27, the J gene TRBJ2-2; D is uncertain. V shed 3 bases and J shed 2 bases, with 10 bases lying between them. Germline V gene data show CDR1 as MNHEY and CDR2 as SMNVEV (reference sequence). There are 15 residues in the CDR3. The CDR3 DNA sequence: TGTGCCAGCAGTTTTTTCGGATCAAACACCGGGGAGCTGTTTTTT. Its protein is CASSFFGSNTGELFF.

This chain uses TRBV20-1 with TRBJ2-7; TRBD2 matches 7 bases. V dropped 4 bases and J dropped 6; count of bases not matched to a gene: 9. This CDR3 comprises 13 residues. Germline loops: CDR1 DFQATT, CDR2 SNEGSKA (reference sequence). CDR3 sequence: CSAKNTSETEQYF. In DNA, the CDR3 is TGCAGTGCTAAGAATACTAGCGAAACCGAGCAGTACTTC.

The rearrangement joins TRBV3-1 to TRBJ1-1; D not resolved. Trimming left V 2 bases short and J 2 bases short, with 12 bases between. CDR3 length: 15 residues. Germline CDR1 and CDR2: LGHDT and YNNKEL (reference sequence). CDR3 sequence: CASSQSYVGNTEAFF. The DNA of the CDR3 is TGTGCCAGCAGCCAATCTTACGTAGGAAACACTGAAGCTTTCTTT.

V gene TRBV20-1 combines with J gene TRBJ1-2; no firm D call. There are 13 residues in the CDR3. From germline, CDR1 is DFQATT and CDR2 SNEGSKA (reference sequence). V shed 3 bases and J shed 0 bases, with 8 bases lying between them. CDR3 sequence: CSARVDANYGYTF. The DNA of the CDR3 is TGCAGTGCTAGGGTCGACGCTAACTATGGCTACACCTTC.

This clonotype has just a few counts. V and J are TRBV6-5 and TRBJ2-3; 10 nucleotides line up with TRBD2. J lost 1 base, V lost 1 base, and 5 bases had no gene match. Per the germline V gene, CDR1 is MNHEY and CDR2 is SVGAGI. The CDR3 consists of 17 residues. The CDR3 sequence: CASSYFPSGGGTDTQYF. The CDR3 DNA follows: TGTGCCAGCAGTTACTTCCCTAGCGGGGGAGGCACAGATACGCAGTATTTT.

The V and J genes are TRBV5-1 and TRBJ1-2; D uncertain. The CDR3 loop spans 14 amino acids. Germline CDR1 is SGHRS and CDR2 is YFSETQ. V lost 1 base and J lost 1, with 8 bases in between. DNA for the CDR3: TGCGCCAGCAGCTTGAGGGAGGTTAACTATGGCTACACCTTC. Protein product: CASSLREVNYGYTF.

This chain links TRBV19 with TRBJ1-5, with D hard to call. The CDR3 consists of 13 residues. Germline V gene data show CDR1 as LNHDA and CDR2 as SQIVND (reference sequence). Trimming stripped 3 bases from V and 5 bases from J, with 8 bases between. For the CDR3, the DNA is TGTGCCAGTAGTATCCTGAGAGATCAGCCCCAGCATTTT. It is translated as CASSILRDQPQHF.

This clonotype has more than one count but fewer than ten. This chain connects TRBV12-3 or TRBV12-4 to TRBJ1-4, with D unresolved. Trimming left V 3 bases short and J 1 base short, with 9 bases between. There are 15 residues in the CDR3. Here the CDR3 DNA reads TGTGCCAGCAGTTTTAACCGTCTAACTAATGAAAAACTGTTTTTT. Amino acid sequence: CASSFNRLTNEKLFF.

This clonotype was detected only a few times. The chain is built from TRBV3-1 and TRBJ2-1; D might be TRBD1 or TRBD2, each matching 5 bases. Trimming removed 0 bases at V and 8 bases at J, with 14 bases between. In germline, CDR1 is LGHDT, CDR2 YNNKEL (reference sequence). CDR3 length equals 15 residues. This chain's CDR3 is CASSQEFEGIHEQFF. DNA of the CDR3: TGTGCCAGCAGCCAAGAGTTTGAGGGGATCCATGAGCAGTTCTTC.

There are many counts of this clonotype. The gene calls are TRBV2 and TRBJ1-5; possibly TRBD1 for D (6 bases). V lost 6 bases and J lost 4, with 16 bases in between. CDR1 is SNHLY and CDR2 is FYNNEI in the germline V gene. This CDR3 is 15 amino acids long. In nucleotides, the CDR3 is TGTGCCAGCAGATACGCTATAACAGGGAATCAGCCCCAGCATTTT. Translated: CASRYAITGNQPQHF.

The chain couples TRBV11-1 to TRBJ2-2; 8 bases map to TRBD1. V lost 3 bases and J lost 6; bases outside the gene matches: 6. The CDR3 length is 15 residues. Germline V CDR1 and CDR2: SGHAT, FQDESV (reference sequence). Here the CDR3 reads CASSFRTGFPGELFF. The CDR3 bases are TGTGCCAGCAGCTTCCGGACAGGGTTTCCCGGGGAGCTGTTTTTT.

This clonotype was seen ten or more times. The rearrangement uses TRBV5-6 and TRBJ1-1; possible D gene TRBD1, 5 bases. This CDR3 region has 13 residues. V shed 2 bases and J shed 8 bases, with 13 bases lying between them. Germline V gives CDR1 SGHDT, CDR2 YYEEEE. CDR3 loop: CASSFGRTMEAFF. CDR3 bases: TGTGCCAGCAGCTTTGGGAGGACAATGGAAGCTTTCTTT.

This clonotype appeared many times. The V call is TRBV7-8, the J call TRBJ2-7; D might be TRBD1 (6 bases). With 5 bases removed from V and 3 bases from J, the gap between germline ends came to 17 bases. The germline V gene encodes CDR1 SGHVS and CDR2 FQNEAQ. This CDR3 contains 15 residues. The CDR3: CASSPPRQVDYEQYF. CDR3 DNA sequence: TGTGCCAGCAGCCCTCCCCGACAGGTTGACTACGAGCAGTACTTC. The whole variable domain, filled in from reference TRBV7-8 and TRBJ2-7, reads GAGVSQSPRYKVAKRGQDVALRCDPISGHVSLFWYQQALGQGPEFLTYFQNEAQLDKSGLPSDRFFAERPEGSVSTLKIQRTQQEDSAVYLCASSPPRQVDYEQYFGPGTRLTVT.

This clonotype came up many times. The chain couples TRBV7-9 to TRBJ2-6, with unresolved D. The CDR3 length is 18 residues. The V end was cut by 1 base, the J end by 0 bases, with 13 bases between. Germline-derived CDR1 and CDR2 are SEHNR and FQNEAQ (reference sequence). The CDR3, as DNA: TGTGCCAGCAGCTTAGGCCTCGCCTTGAGCTCTGGGGCCAACGTCCTGACTTTC. This sequence encodes CASSLGLALSSGANVLTF.

This clonotype was counted only a few times. The chain carries TRBV27 and TRBJ2-1; D is perhaps TRBD2 (6 bases). The CDR3 is 23 residues long. The V and J ends lost 2 bases and 0 bases respectively, with 32 bases between them. CDR1 is MNHEY and CDR2 is SMNVEV in the germline V gene (reference sequence). CDR3 loop: CASSLGPGLGGITGLSSYNEQFF. The CDR3 DNA follows: TGTGCCAGCAGTTTAGGACCAGGGTTGGGGGGTATCACCGGCTTAAGCTCCTACAATGAGCAGTTCTTC.